The present entry profiles one TCR beta chain with its context. Antigen unknown. Here immunoSEQ multiplex PCR was the method, and the copy in TCRdb shows in-frame clones only, minus some. The repertoire includes about 260,000 clones, more than 85% of them detected once, and roughly 0.5% sits in the top ten. This sample is part of a study of T cell responses to AZD1222 COVID-19 vaccine. Study-level information: Pooling of second doses given at about 4 or about 12 weeks was done. Study-level findings and limits: Recipients of AZD1222 seropositive at baseline numbered only 6 or 7. Reports indicate that nearly half of spike-specific TCRs are directed at unmutated variant regions. Mostly white British, mostly female donors; authors suggested clonal diversity may be underestimated.

CDR3 length: 15 amino acids. Trimming removed 4 bases at V and 2 bases at J, with 14 bases between. Germline values: CDR1 MNHEY, CDR2 SVGEGT. This sequence joins TRBV6-2 or TRBV6-3 and TRBJ2-5; the D is unclear. Sample: peripheral blood, taken on day 0 of AZD1222 vaccination. This clonotype originated in an adult in good health. CDR3 sequence: CASSFQHLGQETQYF. CDR3 DNA: TGTGCCAGCAGTTTTCAGCATCTTGGGCAAGAGACCCAGTACTTC.